This TCR beta chain appears in the sequencing data of a study of blood T cell repertoires in COVID-19 (dated by TCRdb to the early 2020s). About the investigation overall: Samples covering the acute and convalescent phases of COVID-19 were provided by collaborators in the United States, Italy and Spain. The repertoires were released in a freely available public database intended as a resource for research on the immune response to SARS-CoV-2. The material from the prospective study consisted of cDNA or gDNA derived from T cells, B-cell-depleted T cells, or PBMCs. The samples were drawn from two sources: the first 160 participants of the ongoing ImmuneRACE study, and 1,200 or so subjects contributed by 6 global collaborators. The sample metadata nearly always contained a de-identified subject ID, COVID-19 status, age in years and sex. Deeply sampled blood TCRbeta repertoires from subjects exposed to, actively infected with, or recovered from COVID-19 were included in the dataset. Where HLA class I and class II types were available, the types were taken from metadata supplied by the sample provider, not from assay-based typing.

Remarks on this clone: Its recognized antigen is unknown. Within one base of it there is no much larger clone, and no base qualities were kept.

Collaborating institutions collected whole blood in K2EDTA tubes following their own protocols. For TCRbeta analysis, collaborators shipped samples as frozen whole blood, isolated PBMCs, or DNA extracted from either of those sample types. TCRbeta CDR3 regions were amplified from genomic DNA using the immunoSEQ Assay, a bias-controlled multiplex PCR. Per the authors' processing: Within the assay, amplification of reference gene primers was used to estimate how many nucleated cells each sample contained. Sequence reads were collapsed and filtered to measure the absolute abundance of every unique TCRbeta CDR3 rearrangement. For each sample, productive Simpson clonality was calculated by taking the square root of Simpson's diversity index across productive rearrangements. TCRdb holds this immuneACCESS table with in-frame rearrangements only. Some clones are missing; in checked studies, unresolved V genes explain under half, and the rest has no known cause. V, J and clone size are those of that table, while D and trimming were read from the DNA. Across this sample there are some 63,000 clones, with 85% seen only once. Clones ranked in the top ten supply 18% of the sample.

The CDR3 runs 15 amino acids, cysteine and phenylalanine included. The entry retains the CDR3 DNA only, 45 bases that are in frame from base 1. Trimming takes 5 bases off V and 0 bases off J; junction bases not matched to a gene: 3. The germline V gene supplies CDR1 MNHEY and CDR2 SVGEGT. The full study reports these points: How much clinical and demographic metadata was included differed by source and by participant, and the metadata was provided uncurated.

This clonotype was sampled from a human donor in a cohort sampled during active COVID-19. Sequencing was performed on peripheral blood. The rearrangement joined TRBV6-2 or TRBV6-3 to TRBJ2-2, with 7 junctional bases fitting TRBD2. The DNA sequence reads TGTGCCAGCAGTGGAGGGACTACGAACACCGGGGAGCTGTTTTTT. This encodes CASSGGTTNTGELFF.